The 21 T cell receptor beta chains below were found in one sample sequenced in a study of shared clonotypes between healthy human individuals. The protocol was immunoSEQ multiplex PCR, while the TCRdb copy is restricted to in-frame clones and leaves out a portion. This sample carries some 2.4 million clones, roughly 93% of them seen once, and the ten largest clones take 0.36%. The source material was naive CD4+ T cells from PBMCs. The subset: CD45RA+ positively selected. The receptors shown here come from a man younger than 35 in good health. Some clones in this sample may be carry-over from other donors' samples.

A note on this clone: A much larger clone lies one base from this, so it may be a read error. The sample has other DNA sequences that encode this CDR3 too. The chain is built from TRBV7-9 and TRBJ2-3; D gene ambiguous. Germline lookup yields CDR1 SEHNR and CDR2 FQNEAQ (reference sequence). The length of the CDR3 is 11 residues. The germline V and J ends were trimmed by 7 bases and 2 bases, with 4 bases remaining between them. In DNA form, the CDR3 reads TGTGCCAGCACACCCACAGATACGCAGTATTTT. Translating it yields CASTPTDTQYF.

The chain carries TRBV7-9 and TRBJ2-3; 8 positions agree with TRBD1. The CDR3 loop spans 15 amino acids. Germline V gene sequence: CDR1 SEHNR, CDR2 FQNEAQ (reference sequence). V was clipped by 6 bases and J by 1 base; unmatched bases: 6. The CDR3 bases are TGTGCCAGCAGGAGGACAGGGAGAGGCACAGATACGCAGTATTTT. Translation: CASRRTGRGTDTQYF.

J is TRBJ1-2 and V is TRBV28; D remains unclear. V was pared by 5 bases and J by 5 bases, with 21 bases between. Germline V gene lookup returns CDR1 MDHEN and CDR2 SYDVKM. CDR3 length equals 16 residues. For the CDR3, the DNA is TGTGCCAGCAGTCAACTTCGGGCCGCAGAGGGTTATGGCTACACCTTC. This gives the protein CASSQLRAAEGYGYTF.

On this clone itself: The identical CDR3 is also encoded by other nucleotide sequences in the sample. The genes are TRBV7-9 and TRBJ2-2, with D hard to call. V was shortened by 1 base and J by 5 bases, with 2 bases between the two germline ends. Germline CDR1 SEHNR, CDR2 FQNEAQ (reference sequence). This CDR3 contains 12 residues. CDR3 coding DNA: TGTGCCAGCAGCTTAGTTACCGGGGAGCTGTTTTTT. Amino acids: CASSLVTGELFF. The complete variable domain, with remaining parts taken from reference TRBV7-9 and TRBJ2-2, reads DTGVSQNPRHKITKRGQNVTFRCDPISEHNRLYWYRQTLGQGPEFLTYFQNEAQLEKSRLLSDRFSAERPKGSFSTLEIQRTEQGDSAMYLCASSLVTGELFFGEGSRLTVL.

This clone appeared once. This sequence joins TRBV5-1 and TRBJ1-2; D call uncertain. The CDR3 covers 12 residues. Trimming shortened V by 0 bases and J by 8 bases, and 8 bases separated the two germline ends. Germline-derived CDR1 and CDR2 are SGHRS and YFSETQ. The DNA of the CDR3 is TGCGCCAGCAGCTTGGCCAGTGAGGGCTACACCTTC. Protein sequence: CASSLASEGYTF. Based on the CDR3 plus reference TRBV5-1 and TRBJ1-2, the full variable domain is KAGVTQTPRYLIKTRGQQVTLSCSPISGHRSVSWYQQTPGQGLQFLFEYFSETQRNKGNFPGRFSGRQFSNSRSEMNVSTLELGDSALYLCASSLASEGYTFGSGTRLTVV.

The chain recombines TRBV27 with TRBJ2-2, with unresolved D. CDR3 length: 17 amino acids. Germline CDR1 and CDR2: MNHEY and SMNVEV (reference sequence). V lost 4 bases to trimming and J lost 1 base, with 16 bases between them. This CDR3 is CASSSYGRRLNTGELFF. The DNA for the CDR3 is TGTGCCAGCAGTTCATACGGTCGACGGTTGAACACCGGGGAGCTGTTTTTT.

In this sample, this clone turned up once. The chain links TRBV6-1 to TRBJ2-3; D perhaps matches TRBD2 (6 bases). V was pared by 6 bases and J by 6 bases, with 10 bases between. This CDR3 has 12 amino acids. Germline CDR1 and CDR2: MNHNS and SASEGT. The CDR3 loop is CASSARGDTQYF. In DNA, the CDR3 is TGTGCCAGCAGCGCCCGGGGGGATACGCAGTATTTT.

This clone appeared a single time. The chain couples TRBV29-1 to TRBJ1-1; no firm D call. CDR3 length: 14 residues. CDR1 and CDR2 (germline): SQVTM, ANQGSEA. V was cut by 2 bases and J by 0 bases, with 10 bases left in between. CDR3 protein: CSVERLLVNTEAFF. DNA for the CDR3: TGCAGCGTTGAACGACTTCTTGTGAACACTGAAGCTTTCTTT.

This sequence joins TRBV5-1 and TRBJ2-2, with 9 nucleotides matching TRBD2. Germline CDR1 SGHRS, CDR2 YFSETQ. The CDR3 contains 15 residues. Trimming cost V 4 bases and J 1 base; bases outside gene matches: 2. This CDR3 is CASSPSGENTGELFF. CDR3 sequence (DNA): TGCGCCAGCAGCCCTAGCGGGGAGAACACCGGGGAGCTGTTTTTT.

This chain connects TRBV6-5 to TRBJ2-7; 8 bases line up with TRBD1. CDR1 and CDR2 from the germline V gene are MNHEY and SVGAGI. After removal of 0 bases from V and 0 bases from J, the junction contained 4 bases not matched to a gene. The CDR3 sequence is 16 residues long. CDR3 sequence reads: CASSYSFQGASYEQYF. Written as DNA, the CDR3 is TGTGCCAGCAGTTACTCGTTTCAGGGGGCCTCCTACGAGCAGTACTTC.

The chain joins TRBV5-1 to TRBJ1-3, with D maybe TRBD1 (5 bases). The germline gives CDR1 SGHRS, CDR2 YFSETQ. The CDR3 sequence is 18 residues long. Trimming stripped 0 bases from V and 3 bases from J, with 19 bases between. The DNA for the CDR3 is TGCGCCAGCAGCTTGGGAGTATCGAGCCAGGGCCATGGAAACACCATATATTTT. Translating it yields CASSLGVSSQGHGNTIYF.

The chain is built from TRBV2 and TRBJ2-3; TRBD2 aligns across 7 bases. The CDR3 totals 14 residues. Per germline, CDR1 SNHLY and CDR2 FYNNEI. V shed 2 bases and J 4 bases; nucleotides not matched to a gene: 3. The CDR3 protein is CASSELAVADTQYF. CDR3 nucleotides: TGTGCCAGCAGTGAACTAGCGGTGGCAGATACGCAGTATTTT.

The genes are TRBV15 and TRBJ2-4; 10 bases line up with TRBD2. The ends lost 3 bases at V and 0 bases at J; junction bases unmatched: 8. Looked up from germline, CDR1 is LNHNV and CDR2 is YYDKDF (reference sequence). The length of the CDR3 is 18 residues. The CDR3 region has the DNA TGTGCCACCAGCAGTGGTGATCGACTAGCGGGAGCCAAAAACATTCAGTACTTC. Translating gives CATSSGDRLAGAKNIQYF.

The chain is built from TRBV6-1 and TRBJ2-6; D is unresolved. Deletions cut 6 bases from V and 2 bases from J, with 5 bases between. CDR1 and CDR2 from the germline V gene are MNHNS and SASEGT. This CDR3 spans 13 amino acids. The CDR3 here is CASRMAGANVLTF. CDR3 bases: TGTGCCAGCAGAATGGCTGGGGCCAACGTCCTGACTTTC.

The genes are TRBV6-6 and TRBJ2-7; D not certain. Deletions cut 5 bases from V and 0 bases from J, with 14 bases between. The V gene's germline CDR1 is MNHNY and CDR2 SVGAGI (reference sequence). CDR3 size: 15 residues. CDR3 in DNA: TGTGCCAGCAGTCTGGTTCTGGGCGGCTCCTACGAGCAGTACTTC. This gives the protein CASSLVLGGSYEQYF.

In its sample, this clone was seen once. This rearrangement joins TRBV27 to TRBJ2-1, with D tentatively TRBD2 (6 bases). The germline gives CDR1 MNHEY, CDR2 SMNVEV (reference sequence). Deletions cut 2 bases from V and 4 bases from J, with 12 bases between. CDR3 length: 15 residues. The CDR3 reads CASSLVGRSYNEQFF. CDR3 nucleotide sequence: TGTGCCAGCAGTTTAGTCGGGAGATCTTACAATGAGCAGTTCTTC.

Comment on this clone: Other DNA sequences in this specimen translate into the identical CDR3. The gene calls are TRBV7-9 and TRBJ2-5; 7 bases line up with TRBD1. The CDR3 sequence is 14 residues long. Germline V gives CDR1 SEHNR, CDR2 FQNEAQ (reference sequence). Trimming at V came to 1 base and at J to 3 bases, leaving 2 bases not matched to a gene. The CDR3: CASSLDRGKETQYF. The CDR3 region has the DNA TGTGCCAGCAGCTTAGACAGGGGAAAAGAGACCCAGTACTTC. Supplemented by reference TRBV7-9 and TRBJ2-5, the full variable domain reads DTGVSQNPRHKITKRGQNVTFRCDPISEHNRLYWYRQTLGQGPEFLTYFQNEAQLEKSRLLSDRFSAERPKGSFSTLEIQRTEQGDSAMYLCASSLDRGKETQYFGPGTRLLVL.

The chain recombines TRBV6-5 with TRBJ1-4, with D unclear. This CDR3 is 12 amino acids long. V dropped 9 bases and J dropped 11 bases, with 16 bases sitting between them. Germline-derived CDR1 and CDR2 are MNHEY and SVGAGI. CDR3: CARTPFDGKLFF. The CDR3 nucleotides read TGTGCCAGAACTCCTTTCGACGGTAAACTGTTTTTT.

The J gene is TRBJ2-5, the V gene TRBV4-2; tentative D call: TRBD1 (5 bases). Germline values: CDR1 LGHNA, CDR2 YNFKEQ. The length of the CDR3 is 17 residues. Trimming cost V 1 base and J 3 bases, with 18 bases left between them. CDR3 coding DNA: TGTGCCAGCAGCCAAGGACCTAAAGACAGAGGAAAAGAGACCCAGTACTTC. Translating it yields CASSQGPKDRGKETQYF.

This chain links TRBV2 with TRBJ2-3, with D possibly matching TRBD2 (6 bases). Trimming took 11 bases from V and 0 from J, leaving 12 bases between them. CDR3 length equals 13 residues. CDR1 is SNHLY, CDR2 FYNNEI, per germline. The CDR3 DNA follows: TGTGCCCTTCGGAGGGGAAGCACAGATACGCAGTATTTT. This codes for CALRRGSTDTQYF.

The chain employs TRBV5-4 and TRBJ2-3; TRBD2 agrees at 13 bases. Germline CDR1 SGHNT, CDR2 YYREEE (reference sequence). This CDR3 spans 16 amino acids. The V and J ends lost 4 bases and 6 bases, in that order; junction bases with no gene match: 8. The DNA of the CDR3 is TGTGCCAGCAGCGTGACTAGCGGGAGGCCAATCGATACGCAGTATTTT. As protein: CASSVTSGRPIDTQYF.